This T cell receptor (beta chain) derives from a study of blood T cell repertoires in COVID-19. The overall study: Samples of COVID-19 (acute and convalescent) were obtained from the United States, Italy and Spain.

CDR1 and CDR2 (germline): SGDLS, YYNGEE. The CDR3 runs to 14 residues. Trimming left V 2 bases short and J 7 bases short, with 15 bases between. Repertoires were generated with immunoSEQ multiplex PCR, while TCRdb's copy carries only in-frame clones and drops some. The sample has a few hundred thousand clones, roughly 90% seen once. Everyone who took part was about 18 to 90 years old, and they came from about 25 US areas. Participants had their cohort set by participant-reported clinical history. Sample: PBMCs or T cells enriched from blood (not recorded which). The clonotype was recovered from a young woman with acute COVID-19. The genes are TRBV9 and TRBJ1-1; TRBD1 might be the D (6 bases). This CDR3 is CASSVRGAGGEAFF. In DNA form, the CDR3 reads TGTGCCAGCAGCGTGCGGGGGGCCGGGGGTGAAGCTTTCTTT. Together with reference TRBV9 and TRBJ1-1, the CDR3 gives the full variable domain: DSGVTQTPKHLITATGQRVTLRCSPRSGDLSVYWYQQSLDQGLQFLIQYYNGEERAKGNILERFSAQQFPDLHSELNLSSLELGDSALYFCASSVRGAGGEAFFGQGTRLTVV.